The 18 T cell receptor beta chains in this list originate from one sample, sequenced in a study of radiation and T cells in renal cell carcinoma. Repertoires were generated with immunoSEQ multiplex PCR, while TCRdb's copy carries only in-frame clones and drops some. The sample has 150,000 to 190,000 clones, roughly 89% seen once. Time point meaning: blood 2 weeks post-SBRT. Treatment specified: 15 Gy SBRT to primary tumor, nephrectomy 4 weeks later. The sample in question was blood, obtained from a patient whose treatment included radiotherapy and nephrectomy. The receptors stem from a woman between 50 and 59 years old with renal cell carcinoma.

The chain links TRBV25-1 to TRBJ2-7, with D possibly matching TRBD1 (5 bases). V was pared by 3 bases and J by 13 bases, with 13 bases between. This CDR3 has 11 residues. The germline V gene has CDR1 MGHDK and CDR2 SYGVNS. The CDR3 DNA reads TGTGCCAGCAGTGACCAGGGTAGCTCTTACTTC. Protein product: CASSDQGSSYF.

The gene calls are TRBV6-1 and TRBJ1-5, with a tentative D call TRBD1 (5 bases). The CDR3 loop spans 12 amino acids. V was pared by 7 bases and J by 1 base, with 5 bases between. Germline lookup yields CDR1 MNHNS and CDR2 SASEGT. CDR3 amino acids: CASNRSNQPQHF. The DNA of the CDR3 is TGTGCCAGCAACAGGAGCAATCAGCCCCAGCATTTT.

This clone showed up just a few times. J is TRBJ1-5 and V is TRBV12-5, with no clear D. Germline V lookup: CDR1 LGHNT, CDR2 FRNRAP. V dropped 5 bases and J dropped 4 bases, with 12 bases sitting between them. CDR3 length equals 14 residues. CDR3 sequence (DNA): TGTGCTAGTGGTCCCTCGACCCCTAATCAGCCCCAGCATTTT. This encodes CASGPSTPNQPQHF.

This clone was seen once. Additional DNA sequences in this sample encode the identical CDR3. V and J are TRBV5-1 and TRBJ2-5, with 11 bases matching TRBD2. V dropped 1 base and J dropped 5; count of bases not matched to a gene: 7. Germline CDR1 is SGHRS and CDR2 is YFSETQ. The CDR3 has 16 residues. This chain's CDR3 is CASSLSVAGGQETQYF. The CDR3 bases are TGCGCCAGCAGCTTGAGTGTAGCGGGGGGGCAGGAGACCCAGTACTTC. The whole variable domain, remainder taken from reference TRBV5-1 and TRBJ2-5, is KAGVTQTPRYLIKTRGQQVTLSCSPISGHRSVSWYQQTPGQGLQFLFEYFSETQRNKGNFPGRFSGRQFSNSRSEMNVSTLELGDSALYLCASSLSVAGGQETQYFGPGTRLLVL.

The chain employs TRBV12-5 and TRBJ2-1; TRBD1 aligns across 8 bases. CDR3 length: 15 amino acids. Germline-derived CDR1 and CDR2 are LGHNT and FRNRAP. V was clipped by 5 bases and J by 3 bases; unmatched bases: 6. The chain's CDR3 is CASGGDRGGYNEQFF. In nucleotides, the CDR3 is TGTGCTAGTGGTGGAGACAGGGGTGGCTACAATGAGCAGTTCTTC.

CDR3 residues: CASSYSAGYEQYF. The CDR3 DNA sequence: TGTGCCAGCAGTTACTCCGCGGGCTACGAGCAGTACTTC. This chain joins TRBV6-5 and TRBJ2-7, with D tentatively TRBD2 (5 bases). The ends were cut back, 0 bases at V and 3 bases at J, with 6 bases in the middle. This CDR3 comprises 13 residues. From germline, CDR1 is MNHEY and CDR2 SVGAGI.

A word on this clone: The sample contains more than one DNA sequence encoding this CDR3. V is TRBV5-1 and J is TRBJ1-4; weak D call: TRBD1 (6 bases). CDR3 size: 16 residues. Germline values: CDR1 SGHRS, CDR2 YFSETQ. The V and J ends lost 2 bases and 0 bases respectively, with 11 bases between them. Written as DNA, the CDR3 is TGCGCCAGCAGCTTCGGGGGCAGTTCAACTAATGAAAAACTGTTTTTT. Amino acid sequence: CASSFGGSSTNEKLFF.

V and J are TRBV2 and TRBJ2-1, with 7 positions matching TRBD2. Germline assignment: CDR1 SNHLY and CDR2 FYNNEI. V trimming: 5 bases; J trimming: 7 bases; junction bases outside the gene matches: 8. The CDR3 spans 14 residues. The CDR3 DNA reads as TGTGCCAGCAGTCGGGCGGGGGTCGAGAATGAGCAGTTCTTC. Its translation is CASSRAGVENEQFF.

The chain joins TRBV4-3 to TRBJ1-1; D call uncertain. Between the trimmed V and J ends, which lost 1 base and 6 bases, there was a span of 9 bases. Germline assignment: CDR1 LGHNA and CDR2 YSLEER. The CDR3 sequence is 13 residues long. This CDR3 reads CASSQGGFAEAFF. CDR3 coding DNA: TGCGCCAGCAGCCAAGGGGGATTCGCTGAAGCTTTCTTT.

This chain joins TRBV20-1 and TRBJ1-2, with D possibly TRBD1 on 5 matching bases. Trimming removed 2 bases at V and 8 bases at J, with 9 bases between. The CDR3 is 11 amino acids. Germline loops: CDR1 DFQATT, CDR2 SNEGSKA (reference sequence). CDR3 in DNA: TGCAGTGCTAGATTGAGGGACGGCTACACCTTC. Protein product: CSARLRDGYTF.

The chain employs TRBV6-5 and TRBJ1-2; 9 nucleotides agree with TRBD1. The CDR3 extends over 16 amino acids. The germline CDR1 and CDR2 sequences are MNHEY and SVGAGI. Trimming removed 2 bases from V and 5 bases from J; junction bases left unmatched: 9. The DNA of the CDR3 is TGTGCCAGCAGTTACGACAGGGGGGTTTTTGCATATGGCTACACCTTC. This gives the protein CASSYDRGVFAYGYTF.

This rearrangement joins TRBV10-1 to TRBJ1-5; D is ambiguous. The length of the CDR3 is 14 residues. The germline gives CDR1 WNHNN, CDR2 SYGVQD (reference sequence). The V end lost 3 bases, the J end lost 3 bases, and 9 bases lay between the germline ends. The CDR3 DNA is TGCGCCAGCAGTGAATCCGGAGTCAATCAGCCCCAGCATTTT. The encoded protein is CASSESGVNQPQHF.

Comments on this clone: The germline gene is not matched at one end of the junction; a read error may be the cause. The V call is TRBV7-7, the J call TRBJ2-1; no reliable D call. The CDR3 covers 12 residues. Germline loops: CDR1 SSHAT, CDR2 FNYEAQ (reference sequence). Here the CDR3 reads CASSPSGREQFF. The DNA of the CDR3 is TGTGCTAGCAGCCCCTCCGGCCGGGAGCAGTTCTTC.

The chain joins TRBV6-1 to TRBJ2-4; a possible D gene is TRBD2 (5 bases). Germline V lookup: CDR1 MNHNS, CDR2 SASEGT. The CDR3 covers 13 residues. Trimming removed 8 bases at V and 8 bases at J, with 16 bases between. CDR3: CASRRVERDIQYF. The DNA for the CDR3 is TGTGCCAGCCGGCGAGTGGAGAGGGACATTCAGTACTTC.

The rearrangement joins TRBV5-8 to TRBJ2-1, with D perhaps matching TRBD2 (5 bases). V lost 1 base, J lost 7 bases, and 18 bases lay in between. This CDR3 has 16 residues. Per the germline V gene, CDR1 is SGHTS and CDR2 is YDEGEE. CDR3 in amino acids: CASSLWGEGNGNEQFF. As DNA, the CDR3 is TGTGCCAGCAGCTTGTGGGGAGAAGGTAATGGGAATGAGCAGTTCTTC.

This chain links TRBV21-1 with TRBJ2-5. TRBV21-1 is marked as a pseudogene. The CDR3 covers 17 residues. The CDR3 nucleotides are TGTGCCAGCAGCAAAGCCAGCTCAGAAAGAGTAAAAGAGACCCAGTACTTC. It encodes CASSKASSERVKETQYF.

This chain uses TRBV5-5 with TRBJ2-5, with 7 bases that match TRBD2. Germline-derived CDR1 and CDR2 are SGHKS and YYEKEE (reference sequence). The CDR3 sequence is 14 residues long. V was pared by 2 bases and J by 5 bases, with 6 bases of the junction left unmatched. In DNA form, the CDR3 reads TGTGCCAGCAGCTTCACGGGGGGTTTGGAGACCCAGTACTTC. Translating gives CASSFTGGLETQYF.

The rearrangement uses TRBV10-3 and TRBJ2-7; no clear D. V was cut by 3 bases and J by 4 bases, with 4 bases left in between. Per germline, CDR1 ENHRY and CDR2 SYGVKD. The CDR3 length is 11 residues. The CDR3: CAISDEYEQYF. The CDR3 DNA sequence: TGTGCCATCAGTGATGAGTACGAGCAGTACTTC.